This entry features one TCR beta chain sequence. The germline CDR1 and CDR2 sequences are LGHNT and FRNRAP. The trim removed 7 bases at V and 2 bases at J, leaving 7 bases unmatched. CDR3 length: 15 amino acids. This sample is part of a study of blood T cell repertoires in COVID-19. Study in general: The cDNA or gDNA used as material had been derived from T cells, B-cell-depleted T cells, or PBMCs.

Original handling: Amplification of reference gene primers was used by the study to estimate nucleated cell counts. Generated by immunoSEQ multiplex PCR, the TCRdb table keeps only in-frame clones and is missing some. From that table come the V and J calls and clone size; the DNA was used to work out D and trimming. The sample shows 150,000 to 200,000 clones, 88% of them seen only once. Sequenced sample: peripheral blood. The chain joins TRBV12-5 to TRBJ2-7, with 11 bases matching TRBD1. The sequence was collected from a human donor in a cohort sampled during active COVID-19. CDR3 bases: TGTGCTAGTGCCGAGGACAGGGGGCTGACCTACGAGCAGTACTTC. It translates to CASAEDRGLTYEQYF.